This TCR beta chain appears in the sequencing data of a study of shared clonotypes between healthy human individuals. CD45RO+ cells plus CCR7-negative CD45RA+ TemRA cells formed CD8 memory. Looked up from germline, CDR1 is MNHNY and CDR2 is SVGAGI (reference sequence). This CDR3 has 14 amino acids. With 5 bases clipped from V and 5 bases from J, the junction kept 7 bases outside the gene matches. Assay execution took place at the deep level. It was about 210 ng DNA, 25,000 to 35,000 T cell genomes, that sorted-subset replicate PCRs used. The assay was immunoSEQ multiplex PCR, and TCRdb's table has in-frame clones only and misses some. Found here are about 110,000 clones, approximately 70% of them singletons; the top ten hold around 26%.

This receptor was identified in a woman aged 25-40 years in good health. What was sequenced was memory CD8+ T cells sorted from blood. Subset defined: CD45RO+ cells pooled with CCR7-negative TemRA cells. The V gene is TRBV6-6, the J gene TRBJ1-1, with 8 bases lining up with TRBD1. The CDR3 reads CASSIGQGRTEAFF. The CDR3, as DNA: TGTGCCAGCAGTATCGGACAGGGACGAACTGAAGCTTTCTTT.